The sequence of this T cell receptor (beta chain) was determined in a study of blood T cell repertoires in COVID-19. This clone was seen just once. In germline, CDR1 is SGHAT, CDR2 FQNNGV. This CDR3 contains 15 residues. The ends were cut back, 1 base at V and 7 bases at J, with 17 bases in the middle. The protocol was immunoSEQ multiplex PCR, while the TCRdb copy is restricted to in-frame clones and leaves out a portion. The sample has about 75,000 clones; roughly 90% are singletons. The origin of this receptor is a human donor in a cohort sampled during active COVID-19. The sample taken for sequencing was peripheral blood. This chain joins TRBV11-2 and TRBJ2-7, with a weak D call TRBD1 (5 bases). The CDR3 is CASSLVRGILREQYF. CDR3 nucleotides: TGTGCCAGCAGCTTAGTTAGGGGAATACTACGGGAGCAGTACTTC.